This T cell receptor beta chain was captured by sequencing in a study of CD8 T cells in Susac syndrome. A single count supports this clonotype. Reverse transcription of roughly 0.45 to 1 ug RNA used random hexamers. TCRdb re-analysed the immunoSEQ multiplex PCR reads in MiXCR, keeping a single row per CDR3 protein. The table has about 430,000 distinct CDR3 sequences, around 83% seen once; the top ten hold about 0.12%. CDR1 and CDR2 from the germline V gene are DFQATT and SNEGSKA (reference sequence). The length of the CDR3 is 15 residues. J was trimmed by 4 bases and V by 6 bases; bases with no gene match: 12.

The chain links TRBV20-1 to TRBJ1-3; 7 nucleotides match TRBD1. The source of this sequence is a human donor with multiple sclerosis. The specimen sequenced was CD8+ T cells from PBMCs. Here the CDR3 reads CSAISGQRSGNTIYF. As DNA, the CDR3 is TGCAGTGCCATATCGGGACAGCGATCCGGAAACACCATATATTTT.